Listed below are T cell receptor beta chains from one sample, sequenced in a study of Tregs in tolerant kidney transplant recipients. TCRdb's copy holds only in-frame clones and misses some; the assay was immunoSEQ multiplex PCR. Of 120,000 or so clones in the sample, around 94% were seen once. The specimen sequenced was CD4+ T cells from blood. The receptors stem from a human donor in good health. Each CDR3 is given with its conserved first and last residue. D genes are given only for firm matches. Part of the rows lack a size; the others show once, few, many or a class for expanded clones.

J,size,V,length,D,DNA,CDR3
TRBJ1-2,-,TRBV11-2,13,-,TGTGCCAGCAGCCCAGGGGTAGGGTATGGCTACACCTTC,CASSPGVGYGYTF
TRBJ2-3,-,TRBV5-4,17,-,TGTGCCAGCAGCTTGTTACAGGGATTGGGAGGCACAGATACGCAGTATTTT,CASSLLQGLGGTDTQYF
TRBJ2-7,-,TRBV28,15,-,TGTGCCAGCAGTACCAACACCCTCTTCAGGGGTGAGCAGTACTTC,CASSTNTLFRGEQYF
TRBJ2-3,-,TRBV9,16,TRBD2,TGTGCCAGCAGCGTAGGCGGGGGGGCTGGCACAGATACGCAGTATTTT,CASSVGGGAGTDTQYF
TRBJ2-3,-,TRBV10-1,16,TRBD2,TGCGCCAGCAGTGAGAGCGGGGGGGCTTTCACAGATACGCAGTATTTT,CASSESGGAFTDTQYF
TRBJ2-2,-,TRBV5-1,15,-,TGCGCCAGCAGCCTCAGGTCCGCGAACACCGGGGAGCTGTTTTTT,CASSLRSANTGELFF
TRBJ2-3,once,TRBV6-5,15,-,TGTGCCAGCAGTTACCCCATGGGGGGCGCTGATACGCAGTATTTT,CASSYPMGGADTQYF
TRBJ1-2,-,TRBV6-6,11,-,TGTGCCAGCAGTAGGGACTATGGCTACACCTTC,CASSRDYGYTF
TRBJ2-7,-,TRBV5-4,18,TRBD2,TGTGCCAGCAGCCTGGGGATGGGGTCTAGCGGGGGGACTTACGAGCAGTACTTC,CASSLGMGSSGGTYEQYF
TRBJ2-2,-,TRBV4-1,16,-,TGCGCCAGCAGCCAAGTCAGCCAGGGAAACACCGGGGAGCTGTTTTTT,CASSQVSQGNTGELFF
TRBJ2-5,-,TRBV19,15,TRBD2,TGTGCCAGTAGTCCAAGCGGGGGGCCGTGGGAGACCCAGTACTTC,CASSPSGGPWETQYF
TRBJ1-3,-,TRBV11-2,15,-,TGTGCCAGCAGCTTGGTCACCGGGTCTGGAAACACCATATATTTT,CASSLVTGSGNTIYF
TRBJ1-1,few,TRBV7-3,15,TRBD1,TGTGCCAGCAGTCCACAGGGGGCTCTGAACACTGAAGCTTTCTTT,CASSPQGALNTEAFF
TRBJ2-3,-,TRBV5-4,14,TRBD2,TGTGCCAGCAGCCATAGCGGGAGTGGGGATACGCAGTATTTT,CASSHSGSGDTQYF
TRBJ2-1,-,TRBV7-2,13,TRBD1,TGTGCCAGCAGCTTTGAAAGCCGGGACAGGTGCTTCTTC,CASSFESRDRCFF
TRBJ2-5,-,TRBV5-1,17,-,TGCGCCAGCAGCTTATCCCCCGGGAGGACAGCCGAAGAGACCCAGTACTTC,CASSLSPGRTAEETQYF
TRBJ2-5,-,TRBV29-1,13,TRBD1,TGCAGCGTCCGGACAGGGACGGGGGAGACCCAGTACTTC,CSVRTGTGETQYF
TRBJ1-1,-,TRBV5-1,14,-,TGCGCCAGCAGCTTGCTTACTGGGCTGCAGGGAGCTTTCTTT,CASSLLTGLQGAFF